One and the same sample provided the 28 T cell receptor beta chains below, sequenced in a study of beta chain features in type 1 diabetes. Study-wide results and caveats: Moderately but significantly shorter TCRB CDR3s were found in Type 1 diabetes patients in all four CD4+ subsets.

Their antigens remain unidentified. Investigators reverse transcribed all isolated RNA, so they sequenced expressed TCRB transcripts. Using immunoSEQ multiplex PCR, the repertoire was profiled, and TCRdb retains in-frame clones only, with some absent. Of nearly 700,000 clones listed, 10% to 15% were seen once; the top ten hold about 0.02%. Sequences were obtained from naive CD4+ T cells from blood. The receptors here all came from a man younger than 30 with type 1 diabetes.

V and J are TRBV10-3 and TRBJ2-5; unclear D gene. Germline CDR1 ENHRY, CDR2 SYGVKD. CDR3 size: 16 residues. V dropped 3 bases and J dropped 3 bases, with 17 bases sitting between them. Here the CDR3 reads CAISEHMLMAEETQYF. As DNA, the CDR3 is TGTGCCATCAGTGAACACATGCTGATGGCAGAAGAGACCCAGTACTTC.

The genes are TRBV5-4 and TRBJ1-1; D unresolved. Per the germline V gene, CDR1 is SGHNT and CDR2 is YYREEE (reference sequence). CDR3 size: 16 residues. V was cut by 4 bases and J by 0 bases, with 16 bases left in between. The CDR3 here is CASSRGNGLLNTEAFF. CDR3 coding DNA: TGTGCCAGCAGCCGCGGGAACGGCTTATTGAACACTGAAGCTTTCTTT.

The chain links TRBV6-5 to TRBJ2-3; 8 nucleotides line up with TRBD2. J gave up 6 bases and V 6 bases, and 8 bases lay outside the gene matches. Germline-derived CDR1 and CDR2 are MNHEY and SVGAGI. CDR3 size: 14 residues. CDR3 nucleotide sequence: TGTGCCAGCAGCACCCGGGGGGGCCGTGATACGCAGTATTTT. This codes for CASSTRGGRDTQYF.

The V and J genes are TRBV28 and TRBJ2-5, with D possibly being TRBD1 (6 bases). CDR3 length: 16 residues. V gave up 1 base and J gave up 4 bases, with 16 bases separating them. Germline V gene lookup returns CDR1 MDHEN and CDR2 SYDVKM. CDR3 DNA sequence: TGTGCCAGCAGTTTATCGGGTCAGGGGCTAGGAGAGACCCAGTACTTC. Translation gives CASSLSGQGLGETQYF. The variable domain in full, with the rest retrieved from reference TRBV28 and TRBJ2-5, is DVKVTQSSRYLVKRTGEKVFLECVQDMDHENMFWYRQDPGLGLRLIYFSYDVKMKEKGDIPEGYSVSREKKERFSLILESASTNQTSMYLCASSLSGQGLGETQYFGPGTRLLVL.

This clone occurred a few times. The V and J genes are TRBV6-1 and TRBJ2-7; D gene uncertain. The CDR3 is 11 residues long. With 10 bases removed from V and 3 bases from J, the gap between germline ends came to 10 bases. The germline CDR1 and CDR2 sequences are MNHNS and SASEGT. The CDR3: CAILLNYEQYF. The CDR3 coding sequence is TGTGCCATCCTCCTCAACTACGAGCAGTACTTC.

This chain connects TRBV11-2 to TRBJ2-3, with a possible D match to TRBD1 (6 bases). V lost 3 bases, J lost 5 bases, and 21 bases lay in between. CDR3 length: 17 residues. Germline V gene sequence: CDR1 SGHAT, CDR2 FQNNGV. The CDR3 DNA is TGTGCCAGCAGCTTCCCCCCTTGGGCCAAAGGGGGAGATACGCAGTATTTT. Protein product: CASSFPPWAKGGDTQYF.

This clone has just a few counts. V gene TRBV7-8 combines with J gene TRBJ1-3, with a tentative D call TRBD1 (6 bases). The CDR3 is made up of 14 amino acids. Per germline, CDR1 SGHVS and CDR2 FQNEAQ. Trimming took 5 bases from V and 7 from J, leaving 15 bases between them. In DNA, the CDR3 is TGTGCCAGCAGCCCAGACGGGGGGCTTAACACCATATATTTT. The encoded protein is CASSPDGGLNTIYF.

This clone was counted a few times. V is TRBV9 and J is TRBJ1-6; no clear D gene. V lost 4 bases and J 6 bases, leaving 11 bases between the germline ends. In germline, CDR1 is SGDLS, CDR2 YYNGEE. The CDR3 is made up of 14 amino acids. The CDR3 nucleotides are TGTGCCAGCAGCCCACGGGAGGTTAATTCACCCCTCCACTTT. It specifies CASSPREVNSPLHF.

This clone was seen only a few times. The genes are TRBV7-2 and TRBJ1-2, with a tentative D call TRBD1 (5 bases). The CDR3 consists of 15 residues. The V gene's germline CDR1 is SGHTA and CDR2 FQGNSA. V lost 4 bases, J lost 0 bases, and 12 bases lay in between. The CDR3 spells CASSSRRAPNYGYTF. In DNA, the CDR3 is TGTGCCAGCAGCTCCCGCAGGGCCCCTAACTATGGCTACACCTTC. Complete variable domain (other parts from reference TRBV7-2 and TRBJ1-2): GAGVSQSPSNKVTEKGKDVELRCDPISGHTALYWYRQSLGQGLEFLIYFQGNSAPDKSGLPSDRFSAERTGGSVSTLTIQRTQQEDSAVYLCASSSRRAPNYGYTFGSGTRLTVV.

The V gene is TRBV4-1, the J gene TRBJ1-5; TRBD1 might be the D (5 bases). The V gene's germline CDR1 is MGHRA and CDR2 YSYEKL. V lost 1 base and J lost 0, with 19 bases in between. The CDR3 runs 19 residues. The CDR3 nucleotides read TGCGCCAGCAGCCAAGTCGGCGGGGCAGGCGGTATTAGCAATCAGCCCCAGCATTTT. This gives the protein CASSQVGGAGGISNQPQHF.

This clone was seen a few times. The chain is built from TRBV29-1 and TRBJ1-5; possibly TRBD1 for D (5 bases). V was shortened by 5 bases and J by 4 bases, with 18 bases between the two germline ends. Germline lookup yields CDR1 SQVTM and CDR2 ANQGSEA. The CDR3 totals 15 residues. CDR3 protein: CSVLIATPGNQPQHF. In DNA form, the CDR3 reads TGCAGCGTTCTTATAGCCACCCCAGGGAATCAGCCCCAGCATTTT. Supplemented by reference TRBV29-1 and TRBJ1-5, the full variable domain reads SAVISQKPSRDICQRGTSLTIQCQVDSQVTMMFWYRQQPGQSLTLIATANQGSEATYESGFVIDKFPISRPNLTFSTLTVSNMSPEDSSIYLCSVLIATPGNQPQHFGDGTRLSIL.

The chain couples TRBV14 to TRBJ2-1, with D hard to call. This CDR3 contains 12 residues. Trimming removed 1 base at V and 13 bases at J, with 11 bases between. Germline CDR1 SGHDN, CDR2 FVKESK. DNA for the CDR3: TGTGCCAGCAGCCAAGTTCGGGCCTTACAGTTCTTC. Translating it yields CASSQVRALQFF.

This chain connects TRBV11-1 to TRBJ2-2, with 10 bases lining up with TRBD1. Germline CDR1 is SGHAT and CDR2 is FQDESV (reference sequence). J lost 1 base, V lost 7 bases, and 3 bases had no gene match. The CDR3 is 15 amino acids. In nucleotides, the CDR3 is TGTGCCAGCACTCGGGACAGGGGGAACACCGGGGAGCTGTTTTTT. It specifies CASTRDRGNTGELFF.

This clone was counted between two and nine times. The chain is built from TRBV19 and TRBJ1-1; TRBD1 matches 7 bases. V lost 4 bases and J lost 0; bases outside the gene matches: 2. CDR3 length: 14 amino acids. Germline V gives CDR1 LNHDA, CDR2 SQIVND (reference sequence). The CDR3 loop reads CASSTGQLNTEAFF. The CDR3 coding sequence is TGTGCCAGTAGTACGGGACAGCTGAACACTGAAGCTTTCTTT.

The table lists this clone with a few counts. CDR3 DNA sequence: TGTGCCAGCAGCCACGGGACGGCGAGCTCCTACGAGCAGTACTTC. Translating gives CASSHGTASSYEQYF. The V call is TRBV28, the J call TRBJ2-7, with D perhaps assigned TRBD1 or TRBD2 (5 bases each). Germline-derived CDR1 and CDR2 are MDHEN and SYDVKM. CDR3 size: 15 residues. Trimming shortened V by 6 bases and J by 0 bases, and 15 bases separated the two germline ends.

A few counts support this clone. The CDR3 bases are TGTGCCACCAGCAGAGATCTCGCTTCACCCCTCCACTTT. As protein: CATSRDLASPLHF. The chain carries TRBV15 and TRBJ1-6; D gene uncertain. The CDR3 is made up of 13 amino acids. Germline-derived CDR1 and CDR2 are LNHNV and YYDKDF (reference sequence). Trimming removed 0 bases at V and 9 bases at J, with 6 bases between.

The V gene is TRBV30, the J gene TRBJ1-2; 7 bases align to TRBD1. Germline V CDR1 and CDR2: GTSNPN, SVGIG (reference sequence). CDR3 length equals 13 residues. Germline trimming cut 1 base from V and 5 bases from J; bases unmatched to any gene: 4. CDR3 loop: CAWSGQGNYGYTF. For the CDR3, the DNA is TGTGCCTGGAGTGGACAGGGTAATTATGGCTACACCTTC.

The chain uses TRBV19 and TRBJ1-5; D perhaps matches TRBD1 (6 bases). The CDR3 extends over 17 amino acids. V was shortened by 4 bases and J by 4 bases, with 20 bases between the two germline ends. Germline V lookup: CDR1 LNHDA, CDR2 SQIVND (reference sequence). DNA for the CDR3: TGTGCCAGTAGTAAGGGAGGGGGAGTGGTGGGAAATCAGCCCCAGCATTTT. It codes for CASSKGGGVVGNQPQHF.

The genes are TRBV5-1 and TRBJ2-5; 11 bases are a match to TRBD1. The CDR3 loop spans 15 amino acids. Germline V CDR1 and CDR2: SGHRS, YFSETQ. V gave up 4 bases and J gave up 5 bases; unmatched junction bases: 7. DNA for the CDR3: TGCGCCAGCAGCCGGGGGACAGGGGGACGCGAGACCCAGTACTTC. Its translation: CASSRGTGGRETQYF.

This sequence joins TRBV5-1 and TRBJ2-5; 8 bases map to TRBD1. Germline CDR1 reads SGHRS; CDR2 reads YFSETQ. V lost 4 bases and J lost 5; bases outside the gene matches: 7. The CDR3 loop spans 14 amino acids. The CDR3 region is CASSVTGDGETQYF. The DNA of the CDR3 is TGCGCCAGCAGCGTGACAGGGGATGGGGAGACCCAGTACTTC.

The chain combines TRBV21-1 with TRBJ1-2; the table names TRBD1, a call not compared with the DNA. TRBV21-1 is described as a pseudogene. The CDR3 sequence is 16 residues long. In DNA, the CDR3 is TGTGCCAGCAGCAAAGGGGGGACAGTGCCTTACTATGGCTACACCTTC. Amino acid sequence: CASSKGGTVPYYGYTF.

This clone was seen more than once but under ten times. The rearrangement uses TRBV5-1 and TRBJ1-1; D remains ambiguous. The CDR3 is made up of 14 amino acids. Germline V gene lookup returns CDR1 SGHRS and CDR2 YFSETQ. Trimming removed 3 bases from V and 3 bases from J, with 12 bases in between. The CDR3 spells CASSSRSGDTEAFF. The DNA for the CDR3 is TGCGCCAGCAGCTCCCGCAGTGGGGACACTGAAGCTTTCTTT.

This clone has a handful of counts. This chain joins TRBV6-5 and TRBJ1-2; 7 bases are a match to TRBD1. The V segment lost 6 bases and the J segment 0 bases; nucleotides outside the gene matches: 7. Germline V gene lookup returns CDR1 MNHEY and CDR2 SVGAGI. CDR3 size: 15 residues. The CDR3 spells CASSRYTGANYGYTF. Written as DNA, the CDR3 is TGTGCCAGCAGCCGTTATACAGGGGCTAACTATGGCTACACCTTC.

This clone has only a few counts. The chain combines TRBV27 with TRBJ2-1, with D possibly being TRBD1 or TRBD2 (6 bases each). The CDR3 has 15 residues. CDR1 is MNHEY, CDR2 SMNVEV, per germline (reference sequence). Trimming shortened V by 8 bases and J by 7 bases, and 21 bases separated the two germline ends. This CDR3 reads CASWRARGGENEQFF. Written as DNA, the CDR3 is TGTGCCAGCTGGAGGGCCAGGGGAGGCGAGAATGAGCAGTTCTTC.

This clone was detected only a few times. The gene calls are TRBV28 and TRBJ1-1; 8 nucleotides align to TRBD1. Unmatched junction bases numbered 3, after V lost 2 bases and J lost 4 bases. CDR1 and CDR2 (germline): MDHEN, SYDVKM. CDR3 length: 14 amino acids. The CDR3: CASSLGQGPTEAFF. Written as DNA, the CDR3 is TGTGCCAGCAGTTTAGGACAGGGTCCCACTGAAGCTTTCTTT.

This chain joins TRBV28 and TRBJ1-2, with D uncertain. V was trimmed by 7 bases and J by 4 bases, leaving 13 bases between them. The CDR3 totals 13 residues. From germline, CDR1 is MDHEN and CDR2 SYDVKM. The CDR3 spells CASKITALYGYTF. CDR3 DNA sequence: TGTGCCAGCAAGATAACAGCCCTCTATGGCTACACCTTC.

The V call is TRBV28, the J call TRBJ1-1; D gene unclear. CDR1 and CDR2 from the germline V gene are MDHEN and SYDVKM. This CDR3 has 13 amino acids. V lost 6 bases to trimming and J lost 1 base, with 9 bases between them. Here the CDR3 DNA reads TGTGCCAGCAGACCTACACCGAACACTGAAGCTTTCTTT. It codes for CASRPTPNTEAFF. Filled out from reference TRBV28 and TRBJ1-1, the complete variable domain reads DVKVTQSSRYLVKRTGEKVFLECVQDMDHENMFWYRQDPGLGLRLIYFSYDVKMKEKGDIPEGYSVSREKKERFSLILESASTNQTSMYLCASRPTPNTEAFFGQGTRLTVV.

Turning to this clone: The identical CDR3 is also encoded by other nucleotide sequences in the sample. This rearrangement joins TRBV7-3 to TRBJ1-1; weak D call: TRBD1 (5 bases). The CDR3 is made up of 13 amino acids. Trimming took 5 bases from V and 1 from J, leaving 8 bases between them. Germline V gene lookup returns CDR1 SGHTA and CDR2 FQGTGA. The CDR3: CASSLQENTEAFF. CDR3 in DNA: TGTGCCAGCAGCCTACAGGAGAACACTGAAGCTTTCTTT.